This T cell receptor beta chain was identified in a study of blood T cells in healthy people across ages. This CDR3 is 14 amino acids long. From germline, CDR1 is MDHEN and CDR2 SYDVKM. Deletions cut 8 bases from V and 5 bases from J, with 16 bases between. Study outcomes and limitations: What prevented conclusive comparison of naive and antigen-experienced cells was that PBMCs were unsorted. Measured against age, TCR beta diversity per million T cells decreased in a roughly linear manner.

A remark on this clonotype: Its antigen is undetermined.

The authors ran a second PCR of about 6 to 11 cycles using a sample-barcoded 5' primer and a J-beta primer mix. TCRdb processed the 5' RACE reads anew with MiXCR; each CDR3 protein has one entry. The table has some 710,000 distinct CDR3 sequences, 35% to 60% seen once. V usage is TRBV28 and J usage is TRBJ2-1; no clear D. The specimen sequenced was blood. This sequence originates from an elderly man in good health. The DNA of the CDR3 is TGTGCCAGCTTACGAGCAAACCAAGACAATGAGCAGTTCTTC. This translates into CASLRANQDNEQFF.